The clone carrying this T cell receptor (beta chain) has a handful of counts. What it binds is unknown. The sample is drawn from a study of T cell repertoires in aging, cancer and after chemotherapy. About the study: Chronic lymphocytic leukemia patients on fludarabine- or bendamustine-based regimens gave paired samples before and after chemotherapy. The full dataset contained some 8.7 million TCR reads.

The length of the CDR3 is 16 residues. Germline V gene lookup returns CDR1 MNHEY and CDR2 SVGAGI. V shed 4 bases and J 7 bases; nucleotides not matched to a gene: 12. The template was genomic DNA from peripheral blood, not RNA. Study-level findings and limits: Compared with age-matched healthy donors, untreated hematological or solid cancer patients showed higher blood TCR clonality. Rebound thymic output was suggested by rising median generation probability during chemotherapy in each cancer cohort.

Rearranged V-D-J TRB sequences were amplified with a mixed TRB-A/B primer pool. TCRdb recomputed calls from the multiplex PCR reads with MiXCR, one row per CDR3 protein. The profile shows thousands of distinct CDR3 sequences, about 29% of them singletons. This TCR derives from a human donor with a blood cancer. The donor label of this sample is uncertain. Sequenced sample: blood. V and J are TRBV6-5 and TRBJ1-5; 8 nucleotides agree with TRBD1. CDR3: CASSSLTGEGYQPQHF. CDR3 coding DNA: TGTGCCAGCAGTTCCTTGACAGGGGAGGGGTACCAGCCCCAGCATTTT.